These 9 T cell receptor beta chains share one sample of origin, sequenced in a study of cytomegalovirus exposure and HLA in healthy donors. PCR amplification relied on 60 Vbeta primers (plus 13 Jbeta primers). TCRdb's table, derived via immunoSEQ multiplex PCR, lists solely in-frame clones and lacks some. The sample records more than 150,000 clones, roughly 80% being singletons. Material: PBMCs. The receptors were sampled from a boy aged 2 to 10 in good health and CMV-seronegative.

V gene TRBV6-5 combines with J gene TRBJ2-2; 7 positions agree with TRBD1. Germline V gene lookup returns CDR1 MNHEY and CDR2 SVGAGI. With 6 bases clipped from V and 2 bases from J, the junction kept 6 bases outside the gene matches. The CDR3 runs 15 residues. Here the CDR3 reads CASSRDSVNTGELFF. The CDR3, as DNA: TGTGCCAGCAGCCGGGACAGCGTCAACACCGGGGAGCTGTTTTTT.

This sequence joins TRBV9 and TRBJ2-3, with 11 bases lining up with TRBD2. Looked up from germline, CDR1 is SGDLS and CDR2 is YYNGEE. V gave up 2 bases and J gave up 5 bases; unmatched junction bases: 13. CDR3 length: 18 amino acids. The CDR3 nucleotides read TGTGCCAGCAGCGTGGAAGGGACTAGCGGACTGATAGGAGATACGCAGTATTTT. Its protein is CASSVEGTSGLIGDTQYF.

The chain employs TRBV6-5 and TRBJ2-1, with D hard to call. Trimming left V 5 bases short and J 14 bases short, with 16 bases between. This CDR3 region has 12 residues. CDR1 and CDR2 from the germline V gene are MNHEY and SVGAGI. The CDR3 protein is CASSGSMGPEFF. CDR3 nucleotides: TGTGCCAGCAGTGGCTCGATGGGCCCGGAGTTCTTC.

V and J are TRBV5-1 and TRBJ1-1; 7 nucleotides agree with TRBD1. CDR1 is SGHRS and CDR2 is YFSETQ in the germline V gene. V shed 4 bases and J 1 base; nucleotides not matched to a gene: 4. This CDR3 has 14 amino acids. CDR3 nucleotide sequence: TGCGCCAGCAGCGCCGGGACAGCGAACACTGAAGCTTTCTTT. This codes for CASSAGTANTEAFF.

CDR3 sequence reads: CASSSTTLDGNTIYF. Written as DNA, the CDR3 is TGTGCCAGCAGCTCCACGACTCTAGATGGAAACACCATATATTTT. The V call is TRBV7-6, the J call TRBJ1-3, with D unclear. V was cut by 4 bases and J by 3 bases, with 13 bases left in between. There are 15 residues in the CDR3. Germline V lookup: CDR1 SGHVS, CDR2 FNYEAQ. Using reference TRBV7-6 and TRBJ1-3 for the parts outside the CDR3, the full variable domain is GAGVSQSPRYKVTKRGQDVALRCDPISGHVSLYWYRQALGQGPEFLTYFNYEAQQDKSGLPNDRFSAERPEGSISTLTIQRTEQRDSAMYRCASSSTTLDGNTIYFGEGSWLTVV.

A remark on this clone: Other DNA variants within this sample encode the same CDR3. The chain uses TRBV18 and TRBJ2-5, with D possibly TRBD2 on 5 matching bases. The CDR3 contains 12 residues. Germline CDR1 and CDR2: KGHSH and LQKENI. The ends were cut back, 2 bases at V and 5 bases at J, with 6 bases in the middle. The CDR3 sequence: CASSPRGETQYF. CDR3 bases: TGTGCCAGCTCACCAAGAGGGGAGACCCAGTACTTC.

In this sample, this clone turned up once. The chain couples TRBV18 to TRBJ2-3; TRBD1 matches at 9 bases. CDR1 is KGHSH, CDR2 LQKENI, per germline. J gave up 4 bases and V 3 bases, and 2 bases lay outside the gene matches. This CDR3 is built from 14 residues. The CDR3 sequence is CASSPDRGADTQYF. CDR3 DNA: TGTGCCAGCTCACCGGACAGGGGCGCAGATACGCAGTATTTT.

This clone showed up just a few times. Here the CDR3 DNA reads TGTGCCAGCTCACCCCCGGGAGGGGCGGCCAAAAACATTCAGTACTTC. Translation gives CASSPPGGAAKNIQYF. This chain links TRBV18 with TRBJ2-4; 8 bases fit TRBD2. The junction had 5 bases not matched to a gene; V was cut back by 3 bases and J by 1 base. The germline gives CDR1 KGHSH, CDR2 LQKENI. This CDR3 comprises 16 residues.

This chain connects TRBV6-7 to TRBJ1-5; D unclear. TRBV6-7 is reported as an ORF; its role is uncertain. The CDR3 length is 13 residues. Deletions cut 4 bases from V and 2 bases from J, with 6 bases between. CDR3 nucleotide sequence: TGTGCCAGCAGTTTTGCGGGCAATCAGCCCCAGCATTTT. Amino acid sequence: CASSFAGNQPQHF.